Below, one T cell receptor (beta chain) is given with its context. Its antigen is unknown. Base qualities are not at hand, and no much larger clone is one base apart. The germline V gene sets CDR1 to SGDLS and CDR2 to YYNGEE. The CDR3 holds 16 amino acids from the cysteine to the phenylalanine. CDR3 DNA only is kept here, 48 bases in frame from base 1. Trimmed from V: 4 bases; trimmed from J: 6 bases; junction bases lacking a gene match: 10. Genomic DNA was isolated from the sorted cells so that the TCRbeta CDR3 region could be sequenced. The immunoSEQ Assay was used for sequencing of TCRbeta CDR3 regions. In TCRdb, the immuneACCESS table is reduced to in-frame sequences with V and J assigned. These tables do not hold every clone; where another copy was compared, an unresolved V gene accounts for under half, and the others remain unexplained. This sample has almost 80,000 clones in its table, and around 86% of those were observed once. The ten largest clones represent just under 0.25% of the sample.

The trial excluded patients who had a history of autoimmune disease or who were on systemic immunosuppression. Peripheral blood for TCR sequencing was collected from all dose cohorts at baseline, on cycle 4 day 1, and on cycle 7 day 1. Samples were obtained from an open-label, multicenter, first-in-human phase I dose-escalation trial of ivuxolimab. The trial enrolled adults with locally advanced or metastatic head and neck squamous cell, hepatocellular, melanoma or renal cell carcinoma. CD4+ and CD8+ T cells were sorted separately from peripheral blood before TCR sequencing. The sample originates from a study of OX40 agonist ivuxolimab in advanced cancers. Background on the whole study: The costimulatory receptor OX40 (CD134) was targeted by ivuxolimab, a fully human IgG2 agonistic monoclonal antibody. Intravenous ivuxolimab was administered to patients every 2 weeks at six dose levels: 0.01, 0.1, 0.3, 1.5, 3 and 10 mg/kg. Three dose-escalation patients achieved partial responses, one with hepatocellular carcinoma and two with cutaneous melanoma. Of the approximately 50 dose-escalation patients, hepatocellular carcinoma was present in about 20, melanoma in around 15, renal cell carcinoma in 9 and head and neck cancer in 9. Peripheral TCRbeta sequencing aimed to test whether ivuxolimab altered TCR sequence diversity and caused clonal T-cell expansion. Prior anti-PD-1, anti-PD-L1 or anti-CTLA-4 therapy was permitted, and approximately 41% of dose-escalation patients had received checkpoint inhibitors. In the dose-escalation cohort, approximately 82% of patients were male, and the mean age was 60 years with a range of about 20 to 79. The paper reports the monotherapy dose-escalation portion (N ≈ 50 patients) of the phase I ivuxolimab trial. General study outcomes and caveats: Low levels of normalized T-cell clonal expansion were also shown by some nonresponding patients. Antigen specificity was not determined for the clonally expanded peripheral T cells. After ivuxolimab, more expanded clones were found on average in CD8+ T cells than in CD4+ T cells. In the 0.1-3.0 mg/kg groups, partial responders were among the patients with the lowest normalized peripheral clonal expansion, particularly in CD8+ T cells. At doses of 0.1 to 3.0 mg/kg, clonal expansion of both CD4+ and CD8+ T cells in blood was seen between baseline and week 6.

The source is an adult with an advanced solid tumor such as melanoma, head and neck, liver or kidney cancer. Material: CD4+ or CD8+ T cells sorted from blood, obtained in a trial of the OX40 agonist ivuxolimab. The V gene is TRBV9 and the J gene is TRBJ2-1, with 10 middle bases fitting TRBD2. The nucleotide sequence is TGTGCCAGCAGCCCCCAGCCCAGGACTAGCGGCAATGAGCAGTTCTTC. Its translation is CASSPQPRTSGNEQFF.